This T cell receptor beta chain came from a study of cytomegalovirus exposure and HLA in healthy donors. Study outcomes and limitations: The study flagged some 170 TCR beta chains as cytomegalovirus-associated.

Comment on this clone: What it binds is not known.

The ends lost 5 bases at V and 1 base at J; junction bases unmatched: 6. Germline CDR1 SGHAT, CDR2 FQNNGV. The CDR3 runs to 16 residues. With 60 Vbeta and 13 Jbeta primers, the PCR was carried out. The table came from immunoSEQ multiplex PCR; TCRdb's copy has only in-frame clones and leaves some out. The sample carries roughly 160,000 clones, approximately 79% recorded once. Source material: PBMCs. The gene calls are TRBV11-2 and TRBJ2-3, with 10 bases fitting TRBD2. This sequence was found in a man in his forties or fifties in good health and CMV-seronegative. For the CDR3, the DNA is TGTGCCAGCAGCAACCTCGGGACTAGCGGCACAGATACGCAGTATTTT. Protein product: CASSNLGTSGTDTQYF.